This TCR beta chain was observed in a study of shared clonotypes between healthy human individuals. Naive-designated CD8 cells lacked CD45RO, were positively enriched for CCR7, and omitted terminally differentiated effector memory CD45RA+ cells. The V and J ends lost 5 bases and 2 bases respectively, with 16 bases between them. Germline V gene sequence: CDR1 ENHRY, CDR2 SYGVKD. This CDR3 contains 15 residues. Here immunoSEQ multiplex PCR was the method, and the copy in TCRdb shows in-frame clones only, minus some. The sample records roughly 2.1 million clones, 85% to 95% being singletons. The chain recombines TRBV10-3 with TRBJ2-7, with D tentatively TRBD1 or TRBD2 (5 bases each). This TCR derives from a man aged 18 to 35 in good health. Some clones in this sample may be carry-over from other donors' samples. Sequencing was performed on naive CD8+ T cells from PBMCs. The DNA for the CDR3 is TGTGCCATCAGTACCCCACCGGGACCCCCCTACGAGCAGTACTTC. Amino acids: CAISTPPGPPYEQYF.